This T cell receptor beta chain was sequenced in a study of blood T cell repertoires in COVID-19. The overall study: Italy, Spain and the United States were the sources of the convalescent and acute COVID-19 samples. From T cells, B-cell-depleted T cells, or PBMCs came the material, which was cDNA or gDNA.

Original processing notes: Reference gene primer amplification in the assay estimated nucleated cell counts. Repertoires were generated with immunoSEQ multiplex PCR, while TCRdb's copy carries only in-frame clones and drops some. V and J calls and clone size are copied from that table; D and trimming were computed from the DNA. The profile shows more than 95,000 clones, more than 75% of them singletons. The sequenced material came from peripheral blood. The source of this sequence is a human donor in a cohort sampled during active COVID-19.

The CDR3 coding sequence is TGTGCCAGCAGTGTAGGGGTGGGAGAAAAACTGTTTTTT. Its protein is CASSVGVGEKLFF. The chain recombines TRBV2 with TRBJ1-4, with TRBD1 as a possible D gene (5 bases). The germline gives CDR1 SNHLY, CDR2 FYNNEI. Trimming took 4 bases from V and 8 from J, leaving 11 bases between them. The CDR3 extends over 13 amino acids.